These T cell receptor beta chains were read from a single sample in a study of cytomegalovirus exposure and HLA in healthy donors. Generated by immunoSEQ multiplex PCR, the TCRdb table keeps only in-frame clones and is missing some. Of some 270,000 clones listed, about 90% are singletons. The sequencing input was PBMCs. These receptors originate from a girl aged 2 to 10 in good health and CMV-seronegative. Each CDR3 is given without its conserved first and last residue.

V gene	J gene	CDR3 protein
TRBV6-6	TRBJ2-5	ASSWVTGRAGETQY
TRBV18	TRBJ2-1	ASSPLPQLGGHYNEQF
TRBV28	TRBJ1-2	ASSQSGLSEGYT
TRBV27	TRBJ2-7	ASSLGQGSEQY
TRBV5-4	NA	ASSQGTDPAYEQY
TRBV5-1	TRBJ1-3	ASSPGQVGNTIY
TRBV2	TRBJ1-5	ASSSFVNQPQH
TRBV28	TRBJ1-3	ASNRLTGNTIY
TRBV27	TRBJ2-5	ASSSGQQETQY
TRBV27	TRBJ2-1	ASSLSVIFQLNEQF
TRBV5-6	NA	ASSLPTGSLYEQY
TRBV9	TRBJ2-1	ASSPHREGEQF
TRBV19	TRBJ2-7	ASSISVAGGTEQY
TRBV9	TRBJ2-3	ASSVGGGTVSDTQY
TRBV7-2	TRBJ2-5	ASSFEASGGKETQY
TRBV6-1	TRBJ2-1	ASSEAGGRAAYNEQF
TRBV6-5	TRBJ2-7	ASRLTSGPTYEQY
TRBV18	TRBJ1-1	ASSLGTGLNTEAF
TRBV7-9	TRBJ1-2	ASSTHTGDGYT
TRBV6-1	TRBJ2-2	ASSALAGGPANTGELF
TRBV29-1	TRBJ2-6	SVRTGALSGANVLT
TRBV15	TRBJ2-2	ATSDRDRRLPGELF
TRBV27	TRBJ1-6	ASSKGAWTYDSPLH
TRBV9	TRBJ1-2	APPGEDYGYT
TRBV13	TRBJ1-1	ASSLVAVTTEAF
TRBV7-2	TRBJ1-3	ASSSPLQVSGNTIY
TRBV29-1	TRBJ1-1	SVTAPGQVNTEAF
TRBV5-1	NA	ASSAGDSVREQY
TRBV5-8	TRBJ2-3	ASSWDRGHSTDTQY
TRBV28	TRBJ2-1	ASSFGLAGSNEQF
TRBV4-1	TRBJ1-3	ASSQGEVGNTIY
TRBV2	TRBJ2-1	ASSRSGDNEQF
TRBV29-1	TRBJ2-1	SVEGRVGGNEQF
TRBV6-1	TRBJ2-3	ASSEAPDAGSGISDTTDTQY
TRBV7-6	TRBJ2-3	ASSFGGTSTDTQY
TRBV4-2	TRBJ2-7	ASSQPLQGKEVYEQY
TRBV11-2	TRBJ2-3	ASSYGRDTLSKQY
TRBV6-6	TRBJ1-4	AGRTGENEKLF
TRBV18	TRBJ1-1	ASSLQGGEAF
TRBV15	TRBJ2-5	ATSRDLLAGRKETQY
TRBV30	TRBJ2-1	AWSVGTRTRNEQF
TRBV14	TRBJ2-7	ASSQASSGSE
TRBV13	TRBJ2-3	ASTSGGDTQY
TRBV10-2	TRBJ1-1	ASSEQGLDF